This T cell receptor beta chain was sequenced in a study of blood T cell repertoires in COVID-19. Libraries were prepared by immunoSEQ multiplex PCR; TCRdb keeps only in-frame clonotypes and omits some of them. This table has more than 400,000 clones, around 87% appearing once. The participants were between roughly 18 and 100 years old and came from under 25 US areas. Recovery meant two consecutive negative NP/OP PCR tests, professional clearance, or resolved symptoms. The V gene's germline CDR1 is SGHTA and CDR2 FQGTGA. The CDR3 runs to 15 residues. V lost 4 bases and J lost 4; bases outside the gene matches: 3.

The V call is TRBV7-3, the J call TRBJ2-3; 12 nucleotides agree with TRBD2. Sequencing was carried out using PBMCs or T cells enriched from blood (not recorded which). The sequence came from a woman between 18 and 29 years old who had recovered from COVID-19. The CDR3 sequence: CASSSSGGASDTQYF. DNA for the CDR3: TGTGCCAGCAGCTCTAGCGGGGGGGCCTCAGATACGCAGTATTTT.